A few counts support the clone carrying this TCR beta chain. Its antigen remains unidentified. The primer mix had 60 Vbeta and 13 Jbeta primers. Here immunoSEQ multiplex PCR was the method, and the copy in TCRdb shows in-frame clones only, minus some. The sample yields 150,000 to 200,000 clones, 80% seen once. The entry originates in a study of cytomegalovirus exposure and HLA in healthy donors. Points from the study as a whole: Sequencing depth roughly uniform across donors was assumed in presence/absence analyses.

The V gene lost 3 bases and the J gene lost 3 bases, with 10 bases spanning the gap. There are 14 residues in the CDR3. Germline lookup yields CDR1 SGDLS and CDR2 YYNGEE. The chain carries TRBV9 and TRBJ1-5; D may be TRBD1 (6 bases). The source is a man aged 25-45 years in good health and CMV-seronegative. Sequenced sample: PBMCs. The DNA for the CDR3 is TGTGCCAGCAGCGGCGGACAGTCCAATCAGCCCCAGCATTTT. This encodes CASSGGQSNQPQHF.